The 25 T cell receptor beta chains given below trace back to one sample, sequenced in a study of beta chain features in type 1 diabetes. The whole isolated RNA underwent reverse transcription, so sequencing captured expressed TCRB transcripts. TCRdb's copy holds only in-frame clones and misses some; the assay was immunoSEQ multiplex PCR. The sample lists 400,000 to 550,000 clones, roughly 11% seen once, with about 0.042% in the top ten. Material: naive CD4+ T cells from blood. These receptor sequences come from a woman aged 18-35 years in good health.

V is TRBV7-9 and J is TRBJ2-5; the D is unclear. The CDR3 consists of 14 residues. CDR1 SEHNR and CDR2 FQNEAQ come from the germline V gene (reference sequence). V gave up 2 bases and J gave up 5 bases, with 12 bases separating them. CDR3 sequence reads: CASSLNSQGETQYF. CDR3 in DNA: TGTGCCAGCAGCTTAAACAGCCAAGGGGAGACCCAGTACTTC.

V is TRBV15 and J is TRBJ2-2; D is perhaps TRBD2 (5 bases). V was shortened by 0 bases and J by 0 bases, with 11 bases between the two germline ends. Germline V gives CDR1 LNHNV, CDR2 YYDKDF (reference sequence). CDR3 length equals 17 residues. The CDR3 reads CATSRDWRPTNTGELFF. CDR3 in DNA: TGTGCCACCAGCAGAGATTGGAGGCCTACGAACACCGGGGAGCTGTTTTTT.

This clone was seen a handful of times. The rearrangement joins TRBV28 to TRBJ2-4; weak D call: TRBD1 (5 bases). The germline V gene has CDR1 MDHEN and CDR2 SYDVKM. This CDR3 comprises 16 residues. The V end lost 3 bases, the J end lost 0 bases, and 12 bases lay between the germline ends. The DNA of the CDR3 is TGTGCCAGCAGTTTTAGACAGTCCTTAGCCAAAAACATTCAGTACTTC. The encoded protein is CASSFRQSLAKNIQYF.

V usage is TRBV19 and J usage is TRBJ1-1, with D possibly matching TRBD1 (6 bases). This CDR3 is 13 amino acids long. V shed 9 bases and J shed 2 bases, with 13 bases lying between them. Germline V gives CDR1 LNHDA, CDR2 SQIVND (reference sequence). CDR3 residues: CASLDRPNTEAFF. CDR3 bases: TGTGCCAGCCTTGACAGGCCCAACACTGAAGCTTTCTTT.

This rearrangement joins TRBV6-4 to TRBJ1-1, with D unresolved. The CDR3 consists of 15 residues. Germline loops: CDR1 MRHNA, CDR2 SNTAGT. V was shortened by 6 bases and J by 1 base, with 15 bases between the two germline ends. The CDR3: CASSYSLETNTEAFF. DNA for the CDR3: TGTGCCAGCAGCTATTCCTTGGAGACGAACACTGAAGCTTTCTTT.

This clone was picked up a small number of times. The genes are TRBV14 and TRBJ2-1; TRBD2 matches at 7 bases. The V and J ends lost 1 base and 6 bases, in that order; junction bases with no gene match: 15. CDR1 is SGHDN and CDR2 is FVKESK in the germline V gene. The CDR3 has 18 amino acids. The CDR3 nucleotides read TGTGCCAGCAGCCAAGTTCAGGGTTTTCGGCGGGAGTCCAATGAGCAGTTCTTC. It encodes CASSQVQGFRRESNEQFF.

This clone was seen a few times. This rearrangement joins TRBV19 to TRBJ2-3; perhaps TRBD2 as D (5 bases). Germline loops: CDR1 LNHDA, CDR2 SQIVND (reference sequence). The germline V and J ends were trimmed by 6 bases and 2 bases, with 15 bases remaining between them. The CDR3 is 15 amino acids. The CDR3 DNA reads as TGTGCCAGTAGCCGGGGTTCTCCGCTCACAGATACGCAGTATTTT. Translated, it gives CASSRGSPLTDTQYF.

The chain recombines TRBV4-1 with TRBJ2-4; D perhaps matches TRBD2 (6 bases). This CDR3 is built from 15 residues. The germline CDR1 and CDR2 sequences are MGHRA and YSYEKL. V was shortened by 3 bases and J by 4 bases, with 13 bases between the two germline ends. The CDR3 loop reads CASSQDGLRKNIQYF. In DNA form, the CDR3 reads TGCGCCAGCAGCCAGGATGGACTAAGAAAAAACATTCAGTACTTC.

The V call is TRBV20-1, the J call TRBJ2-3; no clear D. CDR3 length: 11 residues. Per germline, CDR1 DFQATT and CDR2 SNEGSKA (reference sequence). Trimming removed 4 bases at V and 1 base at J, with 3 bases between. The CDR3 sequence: CSAIGTDTQYF. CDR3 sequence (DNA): TGCAGTGCTATCGGCACAGATACGCAGTATTTT.

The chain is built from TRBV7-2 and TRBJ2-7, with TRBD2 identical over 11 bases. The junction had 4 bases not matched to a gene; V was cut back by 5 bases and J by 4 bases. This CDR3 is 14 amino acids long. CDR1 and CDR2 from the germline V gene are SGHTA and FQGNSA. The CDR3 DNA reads TGTGCCAGCAGCGTACTAGCGGGGGATTACGAGCAGTACTTC. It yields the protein CASSVLAGDYEQYF.

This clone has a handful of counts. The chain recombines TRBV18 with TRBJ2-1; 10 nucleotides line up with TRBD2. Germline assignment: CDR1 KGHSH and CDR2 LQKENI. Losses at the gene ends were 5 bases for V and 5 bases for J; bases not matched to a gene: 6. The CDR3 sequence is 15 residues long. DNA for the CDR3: TGTGCCAGCTCAAGCGGGAGGGCTAGTAACAATGAGCAGTTCTTC. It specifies CASSSGRASNNEQFF.

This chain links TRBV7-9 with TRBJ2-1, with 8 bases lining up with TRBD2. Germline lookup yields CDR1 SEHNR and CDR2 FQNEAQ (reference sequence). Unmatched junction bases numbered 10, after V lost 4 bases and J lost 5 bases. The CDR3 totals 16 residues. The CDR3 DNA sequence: TGTGCCAGCAGCTCGTACGGGACTAGTATAGACAATGAGCAGTTCTTC. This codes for CASSSYGTSIDNEQFF.

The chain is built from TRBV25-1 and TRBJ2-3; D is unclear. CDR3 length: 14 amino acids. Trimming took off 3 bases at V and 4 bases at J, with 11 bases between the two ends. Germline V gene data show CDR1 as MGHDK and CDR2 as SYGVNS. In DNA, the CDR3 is TGTGCCAGCAGTGACGTTCAGCGATCAGATACGCAGTATTTT. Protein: CASSDVQRSDTQYF.

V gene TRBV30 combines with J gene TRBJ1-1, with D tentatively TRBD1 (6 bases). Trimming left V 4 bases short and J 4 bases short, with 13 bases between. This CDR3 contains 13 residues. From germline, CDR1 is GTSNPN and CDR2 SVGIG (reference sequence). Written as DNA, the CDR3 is TGTGCCTGGATCTGGGGGCTTGGCACTGAAGCTTTCTTT. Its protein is CAWIWGLGTEAFF.

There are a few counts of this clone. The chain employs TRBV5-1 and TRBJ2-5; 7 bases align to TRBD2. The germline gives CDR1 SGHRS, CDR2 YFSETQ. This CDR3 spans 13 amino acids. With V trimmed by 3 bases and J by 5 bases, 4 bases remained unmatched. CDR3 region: CASSYIGRETQYF. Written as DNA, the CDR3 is TGCGCCAGCAGCTATATCGGGAGGGAGACCCAGTACTTC.

In DNA, the CDR3 is TGCAGCGTTCTAAGGACTGAAGCTTTCTTT. Protein sequence: CSVLRTEAFF. The V and J genes are TRBV29-1 and TRBJ1-1; no definite D call. Deletions cut 5 bases from V and 5 bases from J, with 6 bases between. CDR3 length: 10 residues. Looked up from germline, CDR1 is SQVTM and CDR2 is ANQGSEA.

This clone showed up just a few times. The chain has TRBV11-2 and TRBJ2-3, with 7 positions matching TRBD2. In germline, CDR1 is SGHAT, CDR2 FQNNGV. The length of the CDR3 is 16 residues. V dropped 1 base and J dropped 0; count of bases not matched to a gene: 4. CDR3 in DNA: TGTGCCAGCAGCTTAGGAGCGGGGCCTAGCACAGATACGCAGTATTTT. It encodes CASSLGAGPSTDTQYF.

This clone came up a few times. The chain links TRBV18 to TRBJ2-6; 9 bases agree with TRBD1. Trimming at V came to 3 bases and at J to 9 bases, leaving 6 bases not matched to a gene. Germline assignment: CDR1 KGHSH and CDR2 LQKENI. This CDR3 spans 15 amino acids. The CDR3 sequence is CASSPRTGDRNVLTF. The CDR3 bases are TGTGCCAGCTCACCCAGGACAGGGGATCGCAACGTCCTGACTTTC.

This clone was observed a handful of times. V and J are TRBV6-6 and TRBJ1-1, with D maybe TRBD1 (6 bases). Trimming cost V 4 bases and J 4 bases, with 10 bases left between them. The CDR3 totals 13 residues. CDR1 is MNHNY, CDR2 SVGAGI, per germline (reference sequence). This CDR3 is CASSSTGSTEAFF. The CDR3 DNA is TGTGCCAGCAGTTCCACAGGGAGCACTGAAGCTTTCTTT.

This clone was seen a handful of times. The CDR3 loop is CASSIVARGLKEQYF. Here the CDR3 DNA reads TGTGCCAGTAGTATAGTGGCTCGGGGGCTTAAAGAGCAGTACTTC. V gene TRBV19 combines with J gene TRBJ2-7; D is possibly TRBD1 or TRBD2 (6 bases each). There are 15 residues in the CDR3. V was shortened by 1 base and J by 7 bases, with 17 bases between the two germline ends. Germline CDR1 LNHDA, CDR2 SQIVND (reference sequence). Drawing the rest from reference TRBV19 and TRBJ2-7, the complete variable domain is DGGITQSPKYLFRKEGQNVTLSCEQNLNHDAMYWYRQDPGQGLRLIYYSQIVNDFQKGDIAEGYSVSREKKESFPLTVTSAQKNPTAFYLCASSIVARGLKEQYFGPGTRLTVT.

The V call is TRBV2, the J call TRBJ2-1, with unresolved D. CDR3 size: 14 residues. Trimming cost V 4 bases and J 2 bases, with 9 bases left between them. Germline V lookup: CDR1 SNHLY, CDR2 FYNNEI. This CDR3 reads CASSVGFPYNEQFF. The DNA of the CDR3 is TGTGCCAGCAGTGTAGGTTTTCCCTACAATGAGCAGTTCTTC.

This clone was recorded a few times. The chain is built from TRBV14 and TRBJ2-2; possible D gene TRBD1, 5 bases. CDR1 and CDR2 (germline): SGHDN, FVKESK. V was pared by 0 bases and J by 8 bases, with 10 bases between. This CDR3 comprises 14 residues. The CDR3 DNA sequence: TGTGCCAGCAGCCAAGATAAAAGGACAGGGGAGCTGTTTTTT. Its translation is CASSQDKRTGELFF.

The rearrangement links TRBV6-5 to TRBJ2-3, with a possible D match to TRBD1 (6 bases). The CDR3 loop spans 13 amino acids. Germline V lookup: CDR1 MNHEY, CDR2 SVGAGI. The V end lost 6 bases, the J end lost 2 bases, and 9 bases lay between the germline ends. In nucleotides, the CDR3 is TGTGCCAGCAGCAGACAGGTCACAGATACGCAGTATTTT. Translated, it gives CASSRQVTDTQYF.

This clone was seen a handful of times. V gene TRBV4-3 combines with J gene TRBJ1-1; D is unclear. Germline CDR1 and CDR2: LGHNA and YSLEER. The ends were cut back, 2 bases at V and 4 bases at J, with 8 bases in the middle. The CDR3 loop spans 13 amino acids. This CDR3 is CASSQLDGTEAFF. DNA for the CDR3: TGCGCCAGCAGCCAACTGGACGGCACTGAAGCTTTCTTT.

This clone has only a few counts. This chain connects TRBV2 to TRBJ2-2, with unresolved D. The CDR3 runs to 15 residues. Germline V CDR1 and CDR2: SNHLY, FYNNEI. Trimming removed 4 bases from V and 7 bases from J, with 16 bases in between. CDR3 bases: TGTGCCAGCAGTGTGATTGGGCCATGGAGCGGGGAGCTGTTTTTT. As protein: CASSVIGPWSGELFF.